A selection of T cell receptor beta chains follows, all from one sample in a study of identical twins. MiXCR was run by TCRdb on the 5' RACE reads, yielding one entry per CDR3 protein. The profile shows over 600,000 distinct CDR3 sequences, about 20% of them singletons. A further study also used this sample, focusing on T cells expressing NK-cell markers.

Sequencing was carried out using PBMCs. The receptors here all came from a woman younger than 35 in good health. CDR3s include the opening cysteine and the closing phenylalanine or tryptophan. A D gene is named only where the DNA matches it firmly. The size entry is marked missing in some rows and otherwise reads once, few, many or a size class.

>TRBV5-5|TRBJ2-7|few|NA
TGTGCCAGCAGCTTGGACAGACTAGACTACGAGCAGTACTTC
CASSLDRLDYEQYF
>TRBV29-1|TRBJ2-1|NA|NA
TGCAGCGTTGAAGAAGGTTTTACCTCCGGAGGGGGGGAGTTCTTC
CSVEEGFTSGGGEFF
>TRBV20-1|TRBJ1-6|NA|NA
TGCAGTGCCCTTAGGGACTACAATTCACCCCTCCACTTT
CSALRDYNSPLHF
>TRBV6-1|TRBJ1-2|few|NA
TGTGCCAGCGGGGGCCTAGGTTACTATGGCTACACCTTC
CASGGLGYYGYTF
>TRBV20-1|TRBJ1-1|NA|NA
TGCAGTGCTTCACAGGGAAGCACTGAAGCTTTCTTT
CSASQGSTEAFF
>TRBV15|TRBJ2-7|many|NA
TGTGCCACCAGCAGAGATAGTCCGTACGAGCAGTACTTC
CATSRDSPYEQYF
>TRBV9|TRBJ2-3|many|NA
TGTGCCAGCAGCGTCGAGGGGAACCCCACAGATACGCAGTATTTT
CASSVEGNPTDTQYF
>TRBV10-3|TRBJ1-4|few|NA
TGTGCCATCAGTGATTCTGGGCTCGTTGAAAAACTGTTTTTT
CAISDSGLVEKLFF
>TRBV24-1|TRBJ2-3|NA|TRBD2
TGTGCCACCAGTGACCGGACTAGCGAGCATGGCACAGATACGCAGTATTTT
CATSDRTSEHGTDTQYF
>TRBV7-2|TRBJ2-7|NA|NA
TGTGCCAGCAGCCCCGACGGCCACTCCGGAGAGCAGTACTTC
CASSPDGHSGEQYF
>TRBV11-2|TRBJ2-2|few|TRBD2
TGTGCCAGCAGCCTCCTTCAAGCGGGAGCTAGAGCCGGGGAGCTGTTTTTT
CASSLLQAGARAGELFF
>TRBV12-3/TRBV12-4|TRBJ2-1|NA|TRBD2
TGTGCCAGCAGTTTAAGCATGGCTAGCGGGAGTTCCAATGAGCAGTTCTTC
CASSLSMASGSSNEQFF
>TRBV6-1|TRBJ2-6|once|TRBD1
TGTGCCAGCAGAACTGGACAGGGGAGGGGGGCCAACGTCCTGACTTTC
CASRTGQGRGANVLTF
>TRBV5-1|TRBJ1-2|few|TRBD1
TGCGCCAGCAGGCCCCCGGGACAGGGACATGGCTACACCTTC
CASRPPGQGHGYTF
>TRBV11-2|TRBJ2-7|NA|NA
TGTGCCAGCAGCTTAGGTCCATTTACCTACGAGCAGTACTTC
CASSLGPFTYEQYF
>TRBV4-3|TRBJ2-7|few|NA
TGCGCCAGCAGCCAAGTCGTAGGAGATGGGTCGTACGAGCAGTACTTC
CASSQVVGDGSYEQYF
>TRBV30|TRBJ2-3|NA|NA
TGTGCCTGGAGTGTATGGCTAGCGAGGACGCAGTATTTT
CAWSVWLARTQYF
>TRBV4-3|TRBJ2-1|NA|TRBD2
TGCGCCAGCAGCCGGGGGACTATGGTTTCGTACAATGAGCAGTTCTTC
CASSRGTMVSYNEQFF
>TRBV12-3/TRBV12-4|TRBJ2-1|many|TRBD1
TGTGCCAGCAGTACCCGGGACAGGGTATACAATGAGCAGTTCTTC
CASSTRDRVYNEQFF
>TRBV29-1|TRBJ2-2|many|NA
TGCAGCGTAGCAGAGAACACCGGGGAGCTGTTTTTT
CSVAENTGELFF
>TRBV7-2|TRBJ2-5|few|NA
TGTGCCAGCAGCTTAACAGATGGGGGGCAGGAGACCCAGTACTTC
CASSLTDGGQETQYF
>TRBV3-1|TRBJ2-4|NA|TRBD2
TGTGCCAGCAGCCCGACTAGCGGGAGACTGAGGGCCAAAAACATTCAGTACTTC
CASSPTSGRLRAKNIQYF
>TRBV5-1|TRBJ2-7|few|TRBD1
TGCGCCAGCTGTCGGACAGGAGCCTACGAGCAGTACTTC
CASCRTGAYEQYF
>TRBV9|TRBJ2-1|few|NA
TGTGCCAGCAGCGTAGTAGGGAACAATGAGCAGTTCTTC
CASSVVGNNEQFF
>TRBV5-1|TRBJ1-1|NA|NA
TGCGCCAGCAGGCGACCAACACAGGTTAACACTGAAGCTTTCTTT
CASRRPTQVNTEAFF
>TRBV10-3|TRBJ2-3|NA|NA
TGTGCCATCAGTGACCCGGGACTCCGAAGCACAGATACGCAGTATTTT
CAISDPGLRSTDTQYF
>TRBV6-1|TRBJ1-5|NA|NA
TGTGCCAGCAGTGCAGTTCAGCCCCAGCATTTT
CASSAVQPQHF
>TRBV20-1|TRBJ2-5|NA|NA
TGCAGTGGGTCGAGGAGTCAGGGGACCCAGTACTTC
CSGSRSQGTQYF
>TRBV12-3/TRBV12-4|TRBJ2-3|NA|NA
TGTGCCAGCAGATTCCAGGGACCAGGCACAGATACGCAGTATTTT
CASRFQGPGTDTQYF
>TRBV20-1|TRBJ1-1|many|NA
TGCAGACCTTCCGCCGCGAACACTGAAGCTTTCTTT
CRPSAANTEAFF
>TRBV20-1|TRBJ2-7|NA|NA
TGCAGTGCTAGAGATACCCAGGGTGGAGTTCACGAGCAGTACTTC
CSARDTQGGVHEQYF
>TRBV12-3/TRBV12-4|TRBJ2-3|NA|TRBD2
TGTGCCAGCTGTGCACTAGCGGGATACACAGATACGCAGTATTTT
CASCALAGYTDTQYF
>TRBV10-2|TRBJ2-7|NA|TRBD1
TGCGCCAGCAGATCCAGGGGGTCCTACGAGCAGTACTTC
CASRSRGSYEQYF
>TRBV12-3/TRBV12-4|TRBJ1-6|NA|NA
TGTGCCAGCAGTCCTGGATCCTATAATTCACCCCTCCACTTT
CASSPGSYNSPLHF
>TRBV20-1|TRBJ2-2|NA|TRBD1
TGCAGTGCCCGCGGACAGGGGAAGAACACCGGGGAGCTGTTTTTT
CSARGQGKNTGELFF
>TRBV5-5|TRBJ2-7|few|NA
TGTGCCAGCAGCTTCTTACGCATCTCCTACGAGCAGTACTTC
CASSFLRISYEQYF
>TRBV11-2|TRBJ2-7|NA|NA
TGTGCCAGCAGCTTAGGGGGAATGACAGGATCCTACGAGCAGTACTTC
CASSLGGMTGSYEQYF
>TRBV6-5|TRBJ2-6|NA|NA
TGTGCCAGCAGTTACTCGATGTCTTCTGGGGCCAACGTCCTGACTTTC
CASSYSMSSGANVLTF
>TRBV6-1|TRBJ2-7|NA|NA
TGTGCCAGCAGCCCAGGGAGTACCTTCGTACACGAGCAGTACTTC
CASSPGSTFVHEQYF
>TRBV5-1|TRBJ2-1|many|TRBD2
TGCGCCAGCAGCGGGACTAGCGGGGACCCCGCTTTGTACAATGAGCAGTTCTTC
CASSGTSGDPALYNEQFF
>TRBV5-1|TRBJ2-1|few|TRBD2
TGCGCCAGCAGCTTTAGGCGGGAGTACTACAATGAGCAGTTCTTC
CASSFRREYYNEQFF
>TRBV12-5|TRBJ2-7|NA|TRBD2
TGTGCTAGTGGTTCCGAGCGGGGATTCGGGGAGCAGTACTTC
CASGSERGFGEQYF